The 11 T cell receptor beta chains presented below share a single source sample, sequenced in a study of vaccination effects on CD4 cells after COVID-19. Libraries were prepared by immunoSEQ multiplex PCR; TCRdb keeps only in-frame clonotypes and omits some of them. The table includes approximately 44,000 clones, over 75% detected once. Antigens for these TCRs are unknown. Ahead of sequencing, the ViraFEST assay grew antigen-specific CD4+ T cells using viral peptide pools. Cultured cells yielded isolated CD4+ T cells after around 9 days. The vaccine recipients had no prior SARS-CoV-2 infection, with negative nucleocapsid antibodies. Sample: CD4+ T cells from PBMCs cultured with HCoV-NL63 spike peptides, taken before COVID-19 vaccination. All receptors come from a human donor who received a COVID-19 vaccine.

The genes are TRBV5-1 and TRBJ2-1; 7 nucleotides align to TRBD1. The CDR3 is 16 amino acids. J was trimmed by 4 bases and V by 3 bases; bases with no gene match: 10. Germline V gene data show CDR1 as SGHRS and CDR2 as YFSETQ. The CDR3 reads CASSSLRQGKYNEQFF. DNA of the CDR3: TGCGCCAGCAGCTCACTCCGACAGGGAAAATACAATGAGCAGTTCTTC.

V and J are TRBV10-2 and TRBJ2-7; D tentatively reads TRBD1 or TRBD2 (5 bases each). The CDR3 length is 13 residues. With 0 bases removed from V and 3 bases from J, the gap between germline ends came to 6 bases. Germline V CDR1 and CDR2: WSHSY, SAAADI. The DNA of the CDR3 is TGCGCCAGCAGTGAGTCGGGGGACTACGAGCAGTACGTC. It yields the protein CASSESGDYEQYV.

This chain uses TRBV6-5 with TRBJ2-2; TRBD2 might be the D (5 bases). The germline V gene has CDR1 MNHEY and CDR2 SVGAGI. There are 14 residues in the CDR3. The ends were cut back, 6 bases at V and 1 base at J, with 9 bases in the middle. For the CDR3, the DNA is TGTGCCAGCAGGGGGAGACAGAACACCGGGGAGCTGTTTTTT. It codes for CASRGRQNTGELFF.

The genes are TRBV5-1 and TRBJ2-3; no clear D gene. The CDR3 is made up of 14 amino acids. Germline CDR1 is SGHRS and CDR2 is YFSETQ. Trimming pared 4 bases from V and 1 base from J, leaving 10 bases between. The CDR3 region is CASSATSGTDTQYF. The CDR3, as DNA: TGCGCCAGCAGCGCGACATCGGGCACAGATACGCAGTATTTT.

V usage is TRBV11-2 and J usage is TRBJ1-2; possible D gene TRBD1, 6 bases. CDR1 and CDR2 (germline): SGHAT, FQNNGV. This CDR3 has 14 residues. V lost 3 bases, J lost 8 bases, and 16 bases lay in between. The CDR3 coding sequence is TGTGCCAGCAGCTTCCCTGATCAGGGGAAAGGCTACACCTTC. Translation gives CASSFPDQGKGYTF.

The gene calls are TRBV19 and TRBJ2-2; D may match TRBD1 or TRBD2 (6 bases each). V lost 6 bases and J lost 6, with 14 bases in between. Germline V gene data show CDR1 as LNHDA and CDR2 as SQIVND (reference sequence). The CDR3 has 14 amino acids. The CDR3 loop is CASRGRGESGELFF. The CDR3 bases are TGTGCCAGTAGGGGAAGGGGGGAGTCCGGGGAGCTGTTTTTT.

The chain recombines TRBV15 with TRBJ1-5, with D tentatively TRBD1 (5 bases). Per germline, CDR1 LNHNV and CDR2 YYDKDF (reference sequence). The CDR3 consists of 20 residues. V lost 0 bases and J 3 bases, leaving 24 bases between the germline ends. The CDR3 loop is CATSRDHLAGQEKNNQPQHF. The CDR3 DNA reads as TGTGCCACCAGCAGAGATCATCTGGCAGGGCAGGAAAAGAACAATCAGCCCCAGCATTTT.

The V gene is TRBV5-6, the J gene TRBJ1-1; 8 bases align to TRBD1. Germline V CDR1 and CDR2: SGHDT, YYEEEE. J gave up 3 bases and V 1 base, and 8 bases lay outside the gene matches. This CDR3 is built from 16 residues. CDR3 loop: CASSLTGTGRDTEAFF. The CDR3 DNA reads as TGTGCCAGCAGCTTGACCGGGACAGGCAGGGACACTGAAGCTTTCTTT.

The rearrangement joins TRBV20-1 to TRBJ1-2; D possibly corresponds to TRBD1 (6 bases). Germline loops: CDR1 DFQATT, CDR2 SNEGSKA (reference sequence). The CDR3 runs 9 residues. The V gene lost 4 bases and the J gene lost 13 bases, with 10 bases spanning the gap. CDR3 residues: CSANREGTF. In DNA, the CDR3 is TGCAGTGCTAACAGGGAGGGCACCTTC.

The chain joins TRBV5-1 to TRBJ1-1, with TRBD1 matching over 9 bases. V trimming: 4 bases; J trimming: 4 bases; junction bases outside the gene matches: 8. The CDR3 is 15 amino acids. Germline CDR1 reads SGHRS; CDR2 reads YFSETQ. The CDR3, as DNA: TGCGCCAGCAGCGGTCAACAGGGGGCGCGCACTGAAGCTTTCTTT. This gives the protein CASSGQQGARTEAFF.

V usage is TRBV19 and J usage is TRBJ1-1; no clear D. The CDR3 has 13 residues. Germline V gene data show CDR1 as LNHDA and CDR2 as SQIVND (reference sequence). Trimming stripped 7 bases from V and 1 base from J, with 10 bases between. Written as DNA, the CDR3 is TGTGCCAGTACCTGGGCCGAGAACACTGAAGCTTTCTTT. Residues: CASTWAENTEAFF.